Listed here are 28 T cell receptor beta chains from one sample, sequenced in a study of vaccination and CD4 T cells after COVID-19. This sample's treatment: 10-day PBMC culture with coronavirus spike peptide pools or control peptides (ViraFEST assay). These receptors have no known antigen. Cultured CD4+ T-cell DNA underwent Oncomine TCR Beta short-read sequencing. A single record per CDR3 protein comes from TCRdb applying MiXCR to the PCR reads. The data contain some 11,000 distinct CDR3 sequences, more than 65% of them seen just once; the ten biggest clones take up more than 9.5%. Source material: CD4+ T cells from blood, cultured in vitro. The source of these receptors is a human donor who had recovered from COVID-19.

This clonotype has just a few counts. The rearrangement uses TRBV7-2 and TRBJ1-5; D is unresolved. Germline values: CDR1 SGHTA, CDR2 FQGNSA. Trimming shortened V by 5 bases and J by 6 bases, and 8 bases separated the two germline ends. The CDR3 loop spans 12 amino acids. In DNA, the CDR3 is TGTGCCAGCAGCGCACGGGGTCAGCCCCAGCATTTT. It specifies CASSARGQPQHF.

This chain links TRBV20-1 with TRBJ1-5, with TRBD1 identical over 7 bases. The germline CDR1 and CDR2 sequences are DFQATT and SNEGSKA (reference sequence). V shed 6 bases and J 0 bases; nucleotides not matched to a gene: 8. This CDR3 is built from 15 residues. In DNA form, the CDR3 reads TGCAGTGCGCAGACAGGGAAAAATAGCAATCAGCCCCAGCATTTT. This encodes CSAQTGKNSNQPQHF.

The chain carries TRBV20-1 and TRBJ2-7, with 12 bases identical to TRBD2. This CDR3 comprises 17 residues. V was clipped by 2 bases and J by 0 bases; unmatched bases: 8. The germline CDR1 and CDR2 sequences are DFQATT and SNEGSKA (reference sequence). The CDR3 protein is CSARRLAGVGTSYEQYF. The CDR3 bases are TGCAGTGCTAGAAGACTAGCGGGAGTCGGTACCTCCTACGAGCAGTACTTC.

This chain joins TRBV20-1 and TRBJ2-1; TRBD1 or TRBD2 may be the D gene (7 bases each). From germline, CDR1 is DFQATT and CDR2 SNEGSKA (reference sequence). CDR3 length: 16 residues. V lost 2 bases and J 2 bases, leaving 16 bases between the germline ends. The CDR3: CSARPGGAGTYNEQFF. CDR3 bases: TGCAGTGCTAGACCAGGGGGAGCGGGAACCTACAATGAGCAGTTCTTC.

The chain has TRBV7-2 and TRBJ2-7, with D unclear. Germline V gene data show CDR1 as SGHTA and CDR2 as FQGNSA. The CDR3 spans 11 residues. Trimming stripped 5 bases from V and 1 base from J, with 3 bases between. CDR3 loop: CASSISYEQYF. The CDR3 region has the DNA TGTGCCAGCAGCATTTCCTACGAGCAGTACTTC.

The J gene is TRBJ1-2, the V gene TRBV20-1, with D hard to call. Germline V gives CDR1 DFQATT, CDR2 SNEGSKA (reference sequence). The CDR3 is 11 residues long. Trimming cost V 1 base and J 8 bases, with 8 bases left between them. The CDR3 loop is CSARVPRGYTF. CDR3 nucleotide sequence: TGCAGTGCTAGAGTCCCCCGGGGCTACACCTTC.

The V and J genes are TRBV7-9 and TRBJ2-7; TRBD2 is a possible D gene (6 bases). The CDR3 is made up of 12 amino acids. CDR1 is SEHNR and CDR2 is FQNEAQ in the germline V gene (reference sequence). Trimming stripped 5 bases from V and 3 bases from J, with 8 bases between. This chain's CDR3 is CASSQGLYEQYF. The CDR3 DNA sequence: TGTGCCAGCAGCCAGGGACTCTACGAGCAGTACTTC.

The V and J genes are TRBV6-1 and TRBJ1-6; 7 bases fit TRBD1. CDR1 and CDR2 (germline): MNHNS, SASEGT. Germline trimming cut 9 bases from V and 10 bases from J; bases unmatched to any gene: 9. The CDR3 sequence is 13 residues long. The DNA for the CDR3 is TGTGCCAGTGGGGACAGTGGGCACTCACCCCTCCACTTT. It yields the protein CASGDSGHSPLHF.

The chain uses TRBV27 and TRBJ2-3; 8 bases line up with TRBD2. Germline values: CDR1 MNHEY, CDR2 SMNVEV (reference sequence). The CDR3 has 15 amino acids. V gave up 7 bases and J gave up 0 bases; unmatched junction bases: 6. The DNA for the CDR3 is TGTGCCAGCACCGAGCGGGAGTTGAGCACAGATACGCAGTATTTT. This gives the protein CASTERELSTDTQYF.

CDR3 loop: CATSEAGVSTEAFF. Written as DNA, the CDR3 is TGTGCCACCAGTGAGGCAGGGGTAAGCACTGAAGCTTTCTTT. The V call is TRBV24-1, the J call TRBJ1-1, with D perhaps matching TRBD1 (6 bases). Germline CDR1 KGHDR, CDR2 SFDVKD. Trimming cost V 4 bases and J 4 bases, with 12 bases left between them. The CDR3 spans 14 residues.

This sequence joins TRBV20-1 and TRBJ1-5; the match to TRBD1 covers 7 bases. Germline CDR1 reads DFQATT; CDR2 reads SNEGSKA (reference sequence). V lost 5 bases and J lost 3; bases outside the gene matches: 13. The CDR3 totals 16 residues. The CDR3 coding sequence is TGCAGTGCTGCCCTACAGGGGCTTTTGTTCAATCAGCCCCAGCATTTT. Translating gives CSAALQGLLFNQPQHF.

The chain links TRBV12-3 or TRBV12-4 to TRBJ2-5, with 14 bases identical to TRBD2. The CDR3 sequence is 13 residues long. V shed 6 bases, J shed 11 bases, and the junction held 5 bases outside the gene matches. The CDR3 protein is CASRGTSGSTQYF. CDR3 DNA sequence: TGTGCCAGCAGAGGGACTAGCGGGAGTACACAGTACTTC.

By frequency in the sample, this clonotype is large. The chain has TRBV20-1 and TRBJ2-3; D might be TRBD1 (6 bases). Deletions cut 3 bases from V and 9 bases from J, with 10 bases between. CDR1 and CDR2 (germline): DFQATT, SNEGSKA (reference sequence). This CDR3 is 11 amino acids long. The CDR3 DNA sequence: TGCAGTGCTAGGGGGGCGAAGACGCAGTATTTT. Amino acids: CSARGAKTQYF.

The J gene is TRBJ1-5, the V gene TRBV6-1; D uncertain. The V end was cut by 6 bases, the J end by 2 bases, with 14 bases between. Germline CDR1 and CDR2: MNHNS and SASEGT. The CDR3 is made up of 15 amino acids. CDR3: CASSPRTSGNQPQHF. The CDR3 DNA follows: TGTGCCAGCAGCCCTAGGACGTCGGGCAATCAGCCCCAGCATTTT.

This clonotype has just a few counts. The V call is TRBV6-5, the J call TRBJ2-1; 9 bases align to TRBD2. CDR3 size: 16 residues. Germline V gives CDR1 MNHEY, CDR2 SVGAGI. J was trimmed by 2 bases and V by 2 bases; bases with no gene match: 4. Written as DNA, the CDR3 is TGTGCCAGCAGTTACGGGTCTAGCGGGACCTACAATGAGCAGTTCTTC. This encodes CASSYGSSGTYNEQFF.

The rearrangement links TRBV7-2 to TRBJ1-5, with D possibly TRBD1 on 5 matching bases. Germline V gives CDR1 SGHTA, CDR2 FQGNSA. The CDR3 contains 17 residues. The V end was cut by 2 bases, the J end by 5 bases, with 19 bases between. This CDR3 is CASSLTGTFGGDQPQHF. CDR3 sequence (DNA): TGTGCCAGCAGCTTAACGGGGACCTTTGGAGGGGATCAGCCCCAGCATTTT.

This chain uses TRBV20-1 with TRBJ1-1; tentatively, D is TRBD1 (5 bases). The ends were cut back, 5 bases at V and 0 bases at J, with 16 bases in the middle. From germline, CDR1 is DFQATT and CDR2 SNEGSKA (reference sequence). This CDR3 comprises 15 residues. DNA of the CDR3: TGCAGTGCTTCCCCAGGGAACCCTATGAACACTGAAGCTTTCTTT. Its protein is CSASPGNPMNTEAFF.

This sequence joins TRBV7-9 and TRBJ1-2; perhaps TRBD1 as D (5 bases). The length of the CDR3 is 14 residues. Trimming stripped 4 bases from V and 5 bases from J, with 14 bases between. The germline V gene encodes CDR1 SEHNR and CDR2 FQNEAQ (reference sequence). Here the CDR3 DNA reads TGTGCCAGCAGCTCCCGACAGTCTTCATATGGCTACACCTTC. Its protein is CASSSRQSSYGYTF.

The DNA of the CDR3 is TGTGCCAGCAGGGAGGGGGGAAATCAGCCCCAGCATTTT. This codes for CASREGGNQPQHF. This chain connects TRBV27 to TRBJ1-5; tentative D call: TRBD1 (6 bases). This CDR3 contains 13 residues. Trimming removed 6 bases from V and 4 bases from J, with 10 bases in between. CDR1 and CDR2 from the germline V gene are MNHEY and SMNVEV (reference sequence).

The chain carries TRBV6-1 and TRBJ1-6; a possible D gene is TRBD1 (5 bases). Germline loops: CDR1 MNHNS, CDR2 SASEGT. V dropped 3 bases and J dropped 8 bases, with 8 bases sitting between them. This CDR3 contains 13 residues. CDR3 bases: TGTGCCAGCAGTGAGGACAAGGATTCACCCCTCCACTTT. Protein sequence: CASSEDKDSPLHF.

The rearrangement links TRBV7-2 to TRBJ2-5; TRBD2 matches at 13 bases. The germline V gene encodes CDR1 SGHTA and CDR2 FQGNSA. Trimming at V came to 5 bases and at J to 7 bases, leaving 13 bases not matched to a gene. This CDR3 is built from 17 residues. CDR3 coding DNA: TGTGCCAGCAGCCGCTCACTAGCGGGAGGGCCGGGTGGGACCCAGTACTTC. Translated: CASSRSLAGGPGGTQYF.

This clonotype has just one count. The J gene is TRBJ1-1, the V gene TRBV27; D possibly corresponds to TRBD1 (6 bases). Germline CDR1 reads MNHEY; CDR2 reads SMNVEV (reference sequence). This CDR3 has 14 amino acids. The V end was cut by 7 bases, the J end by 5 bases, with 17 bases between. The CDR3 DNA reads as TGTGCCAGCAACAGGGACGGAACAAGGACTGAAGCTTTCTTT. Protein product: CASNRDGTRTEAFF.

The rearrangement uses TRBV20-1 and TRBJ2-1; 8 positions match TRBD1. Germline-derived CDR1 and CDR2 are DFQATT and SNEGSKA (reference sequence). Germline trimming cut 6 bases from V and 6 bases from J; bases unmatched to any gene: 10. The CDR3 sequence is 14 residues long. For the CDR3, the DNA is TGCAGTGCCCCAGGGGGCGGGACTGTCAATGAGCAGTTCTTC. Its translation is CSAPGGGTVNEQFF.

The rearrangement joins TRBV7-9 to TRBJ1-1; TRBD1 is a possible D gene (5 bases). CDR3 length: 12 amino acids. Trimming removed 6 bases at V and 6 bases at J, with 11 bases between. CDR1 SEHNR and CDR2 FQNEAQ come from the germline V gene (reference sequence). CDR3 sequence (DNA): TGTGCCAGCAGACCAGACAGTCCTGAAGCTTTCTTT. Encoded protein: CASRPDSPEAFF.

This clonotype is large in the sample. This chain links TRBV20-1 with TRBJ2-7; the match to TRBD2 covers 10 bases. Trimming at V came to 6 bases and at J to 7 bases, leaving 21 bases not matched to a gene. The CDR3 runs to 17 residues. CDR1 and CDR2 from the germline V gene are DFQATT and SNEGSKA (reference sequence). The CDR3 region is CSAKGGASGSITGEQYF. The CDR3 nucleotides are TGCAGTGCCAAAGGGGGGGCTAGCGGGAGTATTACGGGTGAGCAGTACTTC.

J is TRBJ2-1 and V is TRBV24-1; D possibly corresponds to TRBD1 (7 bases). Trimming left V 5 bases short and J 3 bases short, with 13 bases between. Looked up from germline, CDR1 is KGHDR and CDR2 is SFDVKD. The CDR3 totals 15 residues. The CDR3 protein is CATSVEGAGYNEQFF. The CDR3 DNA reads as TGTGCCACCAGTGTGGAGGGGGCCGGCTACAATGAGCAGTTCTTC.

The gene calls are TRBV4-3 and TRBJ1-2; D is ambiguous. Germline V gene data show CDR1 as LGHNA and CDR2 as YSLEER. Trimming removed 0 bases from V and 7 bases from J, with 12 bases in between. The CDR3 is 14 residues long. The CDR3 sequence is CASSQDEGRLGYTF. The DNA of the CDR3 is TGCGCCAGCAGCCAAGACGAGGGCAGACTTGGCTACACCTTC.

This clonotype came up a few times. The chain uses TRBV6-5 and TRBJ2-7, with 10 nucleotides matching TRBD2. V shed 0 bases and J 5 bases; nucleotides not matched to a gene: 4. This CDR3 has 15 amino acids. CDR1 is MNHEY and CDR2 is SVGAGI in the germline V gene. CDR3: CASSYSAAGGHEQYF. The CDR3 DNA reads TGTGCCAGCAGTTACTCAGCAGCGGGAGGGCACGAGCAGTACTTC.